This T cell receptor (beta chain) stems from a study of cytomegalovirus exposure and HLA in healthy donors. PCR amplification relied on 60 Vbeta primers (plus 13 Jbeta primers). Repertoires were generated with immunoSEQ multiplex PCR, while TCRdb's copy carries only in-frame clones and drops some. The sample has tens of thousands of clones, about 70% seen once. The V segment lost 0 bases and the J segment 3 bases; nucleotides outside the gene matches: 7. Germline CDR1 and CDR2: SGHRS and YFSETQ. The CDR3 is made up of 17 amino acids. The chain carries TRBV5-1 and TRBJ2-1, with TRBD2 matching over 9 bases. This TCR came from a woman in her forties or fifties in good health and CMV-seropositive. Sequencing was carried out using PBMCs. The CDR3 DNA follows: TGCGCCAGCAGCTTGGCGGGTGTAGCGGGAGTCTACAATGAGCAGTTCTTC. It encodes CASSLAGVAGVYNEQFF.